This T cell receptor (beta chain) was sequenced in a study of cytomegalovirus exposure and HLA in healthy donors. Germline CDR1 is LGHNA and CDR2 is YSLEER. With 0 bases removed from V and 8 bases from J, the gap between germline ends came to 13 bases. The CDR3 runs 14 residues. Study-wide findings and caveats: A later analysis linked around 17,000 TCR beta sequences to HLA alleles at 0.05 false discovery rate. In an earlier analysis, most TCR beta V segments were productive about 87% or about 30% of the time. Equally common other TCR beta chains were less clonally expanded than HLA-associated ones, a later analysis found. The authors judged a highly shared variant cluster likely a sequencing artifact.

This clone was seen more than once but under ten times. What it recognizes is unknown. Vbeta (60) and Jbeta (13) primers were used in the PCR. Profiling relied on immunoSEQ multiplex PCR, and the TCRdb table lists in-frame clones only, not all of them. The sample carries fewer than 120,000 clones, around four fifths recorded once. The specimen sequenced was PBMCs. V is TRBV4-3 and J is TRBJ1-2, with D possibly matching TRBD1 (6 bases). The TCR originated in a young man in good health and CMV-seropositive. The CDR3 nucleotides read TGCGCCAGCAGCCAAGATCTTCAGGGGTTGGGCTACACCTTC. Protein: CASSQDLQGLGYTF.